These 26 T cell receptor beta chains share one sample of origin, sequenced in a study of T-cell memory formation after mild COVID-19. MiXCR, run by TCRdb on the 5' RACE reads, gives a single entry per CDR3 protein. The sample contains around 340,000 distinct CDR3 sequences, about 15% of which appear only once. Material for sequencing was PBMCs or a T cell subset sorted from them (not recorded which). These receptor sequences come from a young man who had mild COVID-19 (a few samples of this study predate the infection). Cell type and time point are not known.

The chain is built from TRBV11-2 and TRBJ1-5; no reliable D call. Germline lookup yields CDR1 SGHAT and CDR2 FQNNGV. V shed 1 base and J shed 4 bases, with 5 bases lying between them. There are 13 residues in the CDR3. The CDR3 sequence is CASSLVENQPQHF. The CDR3 DNA is TGTGCCAGCAGCTTAGTGGAAAATCAGCCCCAGCATTTT.

The chain is built from TRBV10-3 and TRBJ2-7, with D perhaps assigned TRBD1 or TRBD2 (5 bases each). CDR3 size: 13 residues. V lost 6 bases, J lost 0 bases, and 9 bases lay in between. The germline V gene has CDR1 ENHRY and CDR2 SYGVKD. The CDR3, as DNA: TGTGCCATCAGGGCAGGGAGCTCCTACGAGCAGTACGTC. Translation: CAIRAGSSYEQYV.

This clonotype has a handful of counts. This chain uses TRBV7-3 with TRBJ2-1, with D unclear. There are 13 residues in the CDR3. V lost 6 bases and J 5 bases, leaving 11 bases between the germline ends. Germline-derived CDR1 and CDR2 are SGHTA and FQGTGA. The chain's CDR3 is CASSSEPNNEQFF. DNA of the CDR3: TGTGCCAGCAGTTCAGAACCCAACAATGAGCAGTTCTTC.

This clonotype was recorded a few times. J is TRBJ2-1 and V is TRBV20-1; TRBD1 matches 8 bases. Germline V CDR1 and CDR2: DFQATT, SNEGSKA (reference sequence). This CDR3 spans 13 amino acids. J lost 4 bases, V lost 8 bases, and 7 bases had no gene match. The CDR3 sequence is CSSTGGLYNEQFF. The CDR3 nucleotides are TGCAGTTCAACAGGGGGTCTGTACAATGAGCAGTTCTTC.

The table lists this clonotype with a few counts. The chain combines TRBV18 with TRBJ1-3, with a possible D match to TRBD1 (5 bases). V was trimmed by 6 bases and J by 2 bases, leaving 14 bases between them. The germline V gene has CDR1 KGHSH and CDR2 LQKENI. The CDR3 is 15 residues long. The CDR3 protein is CASSFDRMTGNTIYF. CDR3 DNA sequence: TGTGCCAGCTCCTTCGACAGAATGACTGGAAACACCATATATTTT. Full variable domain (rest looked up from reference TRBV18 and TRBJ1-3): NAGVMQNPRHLVRRRGQEARLRCSPMKGHSHVYWYRQLPEEGLKFMVYLQKENIIDESGMPKERFSAEFPKEGPSILRIQQVVRGDSAAYFCASSFDRMTGNTIYFGEGSWLTVV.

This clonotype was seen a few times. The J gene is TRBJ2-2, the V gene TRBV6-2 or TRBV6-3, with a weak D call TRBD1 (5 bases). The CDR3 contains 16 residues. Germline V CDR1 and CDR2: MNHEY, SVGEGT. Trimming removed 6 bases at V and 0 bases at J, with 14 bases between. CDR3 coding DNA: TGTGCCAGCAGCCAGGACATGTATACGAACACCGGGGAGCTGTTTTTT. It specifies CASSQDMYTNTGELFF.

Only a few counts were recorded for this clonotype. Relative to the germline gene, one junction end is altered; a read error may explain this. The chain couples TRBV4-2 to TRBJ2-1; D not certain. This CDR3 is 15 amino acids long. Looked up from germline, CDR1 is LGHNA and CDR2 is YNFKEQ. Here the CDR3 DNA reads TGTGCCAGCAGCAAAGAAAAGACGGGTTACAATGAGCAGTTCTTC. Protein: CASSKEKTGYNEQFF.

The sample holds a few counts of this clonotype. The V gene is TRBV6-2 or TRBV6-3, the J gene TRBJ2-7; D gene unclear. This CDR3 contains 14 residues. Germline CDR1 MNHEY, CDR2 SVGEGT. V lost 2 bases to trimming and J lost 3 bases, with 11 bases between them. In nucleotides, the CDR3 is TGTGCCAGCAGTTACCGTCCTAGGGTCTACGAGCAGTACGTC. Protein sequence: CASSYRPRVYEQYV.

This clonotype was seen at least ten times. The chain uses TRBV27 and TRBJ1-6; tentatively, D is TRBD1 (5 bases). The CDR3 consists of 15 residues. In germline, CDR1 is MNHEY, CDR2 SMNVEV (reference sequence). V was shortened by 6 bases and J by 5 bases, with 14 bases between the two germline ends. The chain's CDR3 is CASRSGGIDNSPLHF. Written as DNA, the CDR3 is TGTGCCAGCAGGAGCGGGGGAATCGATAATTCACCCCTCCACTTT.

This clonotype was observed a handful of times. The genes are TRBV14 and TRBJ1-1, with D unclear. The length of the CDR3 is 13 residues. Germline V CDR1 and CDR2: SGHDN, FVKESK. Trimming stripped 0 bases from V and 0 bases from J, with 2 bases between. CDR3 residues: CASSQEVNTEAFF. The CDR3, as DNA: TGTGCCAGCAGCCAAGAGGTGAACACTGAAGCTTTCTTT.

This clonotype was recorded at least ten times. V and J are TRBV5-5 and TRBJ2-3, with 8 bases lining up with TRBD1. This CDR3 is built from 13 residues. The V and J ends lost 2 bases and 5 bases, in that order; junction bases with no gene match: 1. Germline V gives CDR1 SGHKS, CDR2 YYEKEE (reference sequence). CDR3 in amino acids: CASSFDRGDTQYF. The CDR3 DNA is TGTGCCAGCAGCTTCGACAGGGGAGATACGCAGTATTTT.

This clonotype was seen more than once but under ten times. CDR3 in DNA: TGTGCCAGCAGCCCCTATTATAGCAATCAGCCCCAGCATTTT. Translation: CASSPYYSNQPQHF. The chain links TRBV9 to TRBJ1-5; D uncertain. The CDR3 extends over 14 amino acids. Trimming left V 4 bases short and J 0 bases short, with 8 bases between. Germline values: CDR1 SGDLS, CDR2 YYNGEE. The whole variable domain, remainder taken from reference TRBV9 and TRBJ1-5, is DSGVTQTPKHLITATGQRVTLRCSPRSGDLSVYWYQQSLDQGLQFLIQYYNGEERAKGNILERFSAQQFPDLHSELNLSSLELGDSALYFCASSPYYSNQPQHFGDGTRLSIL.

This clonotype was counted between two and nine times. The gene calls are TRBV6-5 and TRBJ2-1; 7 nucleotides match TRBD2. V dropped 2 bases and J dropped 4; count of bases not matched to a gene: 11. CDR3 length: 17 amino acids. The germline CDR1 and CDR2 sequences are MNHEY and SVGAGI. The CDR3 loop is CASSYRVGGGNYNEQFF. For the CDR3, the DNA is TGTGCCAGCAGTTACCGCGTTGGGGGGGGAAATTACAATGAGCAGTTCTTC.

The sample holds a few counts of this clonotype. This chain connects TRBV29-1 to TRBJ2-2, with 9 bases aligning to TRBD1. Per the germline V gene, CDR1 is SQVTM and CDR2 is ANQGSEA. V was pared by 7 bases and J by 5 bases, with 11 bases of the junction left unmatched. CDR3 size: 15 residues. CDR3: CSAEPDRGKTGELFF. The DNA of the CDR3 is TGCAGCGCCGAGCCGGACAGGGGAAAGACCGGGGAGCTGTTTTTT.

This clonotype was picked up a small number of times. The chain links TRBV12-3 or TRBV12-4 to TRBJ1-4; TRBD1 aligns across 8 bases. This CDR3 comprises 17 residues. J gave up 7 bases and V 6 bases, and 16 bases lay outside the gene matches. As DNA, the CDR3 is TGTGCCAGCAGGCCTAAACTTTATACAGGGGGAGGTGAAAAACTGTTTTTT. Translating gives CASRPKLYTGGGEKLFF.

The rearrangement uses TRBV2 and TRBJ1-5; D call uncertain. This CDR3 has 13 residues. V lost 5 bases to trimming and J lost 0 bases, with 5 bases between them. Germline values: CDR1 SNHLY, CDR2 FYNNEI. The CDR3 spells CASSTDSNQPQHF. CDR3 DNA: TGTGCCAGCAGTACGGATAGCAATCAGCCCCAGCATTTT.

This clonotype occurred a few times. The chain is built from TRBV6-5 and TRBJ2-2; TRBD1 might be the D (5 bases). The germline CDR1 and CDR2 sequences are MNHEY and SVGAGI. There are 14 residues in the CDR3. Trimming took 2 bases from V and 3 from J, leaving 7 bases between them. This chain's CDR3 is CASSYGRDTGELFF. The CDR3 DNA is TGTGCCAGCAGTTACGGCAGGGACACCGGGGAGCTGTTTTTT.

This clonotype came up a few times. The V call is TRBV2, the J call TRBJ1-6; perhaps TRBD1 as D (6 bases). CDR1 and CDR2 (germline): SNHLY, FYNNEI. The V and J ends lost 3 bases and 7 bases respectively, with 7 bases between them. The CDR3 covers 13 residues. CDR3 bases: TGTGCCAGCAGTGATACAGGGAATTCACCCCTCCACTTT. Encoded protein: CASSDTGNSPLHF.

V gene TRBV7-2 combines with J gene TRBJ2-1, with 10 bases lining up with TRBD1. V lost 4 bases, J lost 2 bases, and 2 bases stayed unmatched. The CDR3 is 15 residues long. The germline CDR1 and CDR2 sequences are SGHTA and FQGNSA. The CDR3 bases are TGTGCCAGCAGCTCGACAGGGGGCACCTACAATGAGCAGTTCTTC. Translation: CASSSTGGTYNEQFF.

This chain uses TRBV6-2 or TRBV6-3 with TRBJ2-4; D uncertain. Trimming shortened V by 5 bases and J by 11 bases, and 16 bases separated the two germline ends. The CDR3 consists of 13 residues. CDR1 is MNHEY, CDR2 SVGEGT, per germline. CDR3 protein: CASSRGAASVQYF. For the CDR3, the DNA is TGTGCCAGCAGTCGTGGAGCCGCCAGCGTTCAGTACTTC.

The rearrangement links TRBV12-3 or TRBV12-4 to TRBJ2-1, with D perhaps being TRBD1 or TRBD2 (6 bases each). V was cut by 5 bases and J by 6 bases, with 20 bases left in between. CDR3 length equals 16 residues. CDR3 in amino acids: CASSPGEIRGVNEQFF. CDR3 DNA sequence: TGTGCCAGCAGTCCTGGGGAGATTAGGGGGGTCAATGAGCAGTTCTTC.

This chain uses TRBV4-1 with TRBJ1-2; D unresolved. The V gene's germline CDR1 is MGHRA and CDR2 YSYEKL. Trimming cost V 1 base and J 2 bases, with 8 bases left between them. The CDR3 consists of 14 residues. The CDR3, as DNA: TGCGCCAGCAGCCAAGCCAGTTTCAACTATGGCTACACCTTC. Protein: CASSQASFNYGYTF.

This rearrangement joins TRBV6-2 or TRBV6-3 to TRBJ1-5; D ambiguous. V was clipped by 6 bases and J by 3 bases, with 15 bases between them. CDR3 size: 15 residues. The germline gives CDR1 MNHEY, CDR2 SVGEGT. The CDR3 spells CASRTLDGDNQPQHF. The CDR3 coding sequence is TGTGCCAGCAGGACTCTCGACGGAGACAATCAGCCCCAGCATTTT.

There are a few counts of this clonotype. CDR3 nucleotide sequence: TGTGCCAGCTCCGACACTTTTACCTACGAGCAGTACGTC. Translated, it gives CASSDTFTYEQYV. This chain uses TRBV13 with TRBJ2-7; D call uncertain. Trimming pared 8 bases from V and 2 bases from J, leaving 13 bases between. The CDR3 contains 13 residues. CDR1 is PRHDT, CDR2 FYEKMQ, per germline (reference sequence).

The rearrangement links TRBV12-3 or TRBV12-4 to TRBJ1-5; D uncertain. The V gene lost 1 base and the J gene lost 4 bases, with 11 bases spanning the gap. The CDR3 extends over 15 amino acids. CDR3 in amino acids: CASSLGAGDNQPQHF. DNA of the CDR3: TGTGCCAGCAGTTTAGGGGCCGGGGATAATCAGCCCCAGCATTTT.

This chain joins TRBV7-9 and TRBJ2-1; D is ambiguous. The CDR3 totals 12 residues. Per the germline V gene, CDR1 is SEHNR and CDR2 is FQNEAQ (reference sequence). V was cut by 5 bases and J by 6 bases, with 8 bases left in between. The CDR3 region is CASSHGANEQFF. CDR3 DNA sequence: TGTGCCAGCAGCCACGGAGCCAATGAGCAGTTCTTC.